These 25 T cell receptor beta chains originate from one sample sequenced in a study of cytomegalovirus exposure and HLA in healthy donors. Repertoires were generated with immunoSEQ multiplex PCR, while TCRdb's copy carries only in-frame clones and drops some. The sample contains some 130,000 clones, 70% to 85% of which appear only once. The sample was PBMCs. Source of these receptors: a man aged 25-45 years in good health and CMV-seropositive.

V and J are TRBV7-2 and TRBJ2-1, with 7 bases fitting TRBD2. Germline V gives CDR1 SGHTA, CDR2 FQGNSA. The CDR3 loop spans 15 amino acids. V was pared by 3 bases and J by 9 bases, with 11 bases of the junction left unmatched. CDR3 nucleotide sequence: TGTGCCAGCAGCTTCGGTACTAGCGACCGGGGTGAGCAGTTCTTC. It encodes CASSFGTSDRGEQFF.

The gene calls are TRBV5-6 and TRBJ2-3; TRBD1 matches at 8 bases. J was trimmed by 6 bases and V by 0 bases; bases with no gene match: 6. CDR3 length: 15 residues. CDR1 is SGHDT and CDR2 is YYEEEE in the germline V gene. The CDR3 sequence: CASSLGQGLSDTQYF. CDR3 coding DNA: TGTGCCAGCAGCTTGGGACAGGGGTTATCTGATACGCAGTATTTT.

CDR3 amino acids: CASSESGGGRTEQYF. CDR3 bases: TGTGCCAGCAGTGAATCTGGGGGAGGGCGGACCGAGCAGTACTTC. The chain carries TRBV25-1 and TRBJ2-7; 7 positions match TRBD2. After removal of 1 base from V and 6 bases from J, the junction contained 9 bases not matched to a gene. Germline V CDR1 and CDR2: MGHDK, SYGVNS. The CDR3 has 15 amino acids.

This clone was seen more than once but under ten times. The CDR3 DNA sequence: TGCGCCAGCAGCCCTTGGACTAGCGCCACTGGGTCCGGGGAGCTGTTTTTT. This gives the protein CASSPWTSATGSGELFF. The chain has TRBV5-1 and TRBJ2-2; 9 bases map to TRBD2. The germline V gene has CDR1 SGHRS and CDR2 YFSETQ. This CDR3 contains 17 residues. The ends lost 4 bases at V and 6 bases at J; junction bases unmatched: 13.

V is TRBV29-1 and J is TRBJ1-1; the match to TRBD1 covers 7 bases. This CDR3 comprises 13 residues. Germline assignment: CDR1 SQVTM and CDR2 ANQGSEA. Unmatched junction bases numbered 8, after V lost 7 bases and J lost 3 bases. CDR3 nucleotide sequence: TGCAGCGCAATGACAGGGTCCCACACTGAAGCTTTCTTT. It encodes CSAMTGSHTEAFF.

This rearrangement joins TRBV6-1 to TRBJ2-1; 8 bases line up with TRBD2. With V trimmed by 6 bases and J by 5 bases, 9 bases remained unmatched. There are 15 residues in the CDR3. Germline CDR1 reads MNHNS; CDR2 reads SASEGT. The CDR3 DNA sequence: TGTGCCAGCAGCAACCGCGGGGGGCAAAACAATGAGCAGTTCTTC. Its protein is CASSNRGGQNNEQFF.

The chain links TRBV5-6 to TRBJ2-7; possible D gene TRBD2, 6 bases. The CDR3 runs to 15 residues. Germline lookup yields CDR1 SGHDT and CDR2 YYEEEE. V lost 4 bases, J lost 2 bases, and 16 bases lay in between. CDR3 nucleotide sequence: TGTGCCAGCAGCGACTGGGGGACTCACCCCTACGAGCAGTACTTC. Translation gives CASSDWGTHPYEQYF.

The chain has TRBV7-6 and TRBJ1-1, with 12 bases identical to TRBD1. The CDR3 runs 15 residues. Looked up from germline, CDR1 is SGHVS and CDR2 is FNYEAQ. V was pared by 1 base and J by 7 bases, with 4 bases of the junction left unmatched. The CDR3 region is CASSLEGQGAGEAFF. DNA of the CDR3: TGTGCCAGCAGCTTAGAGGGACAGGGGGCCGGTGAAGCTTTCTTT.

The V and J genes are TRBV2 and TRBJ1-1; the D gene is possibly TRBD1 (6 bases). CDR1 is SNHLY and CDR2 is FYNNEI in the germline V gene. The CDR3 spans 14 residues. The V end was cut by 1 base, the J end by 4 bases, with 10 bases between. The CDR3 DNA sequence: TGTGCCAGCAGTGAAGAAGGACAGTCCACTGAAGCTTTCTTT. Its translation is CASSEEGQSTEAFF.

The CDR3 spells CASSLRRDDQPQHF. The CDR3 region has the DNA TGTGCCAGCAGCTTAAGGAGGGACGATCAGCCCCAGCATTTT. The chain is built from TRBV7-2 and TRBJ1-5; TRBD1 might be the D (5 bases). Germline V gives CDR1 SGHTA, CDR2 FQGNSA. V was cut by 2 bases and J by 5 bases, with 10 bases left in between. The CDR3 is 14 amino acids.

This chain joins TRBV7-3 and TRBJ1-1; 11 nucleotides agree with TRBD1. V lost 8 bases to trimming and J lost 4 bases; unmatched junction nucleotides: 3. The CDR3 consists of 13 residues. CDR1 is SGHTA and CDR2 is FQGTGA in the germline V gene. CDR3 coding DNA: TGTGCCAGCCAAGGGACAGGGGGCACTGAAGCTTTCTTT. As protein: CASQGTGGTEAFF. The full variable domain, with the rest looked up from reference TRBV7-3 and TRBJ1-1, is GAGVSQTPSNKVTEKGKYVELRCDPISGHTALYWYRQSLGQGPEFLIYFQGTGAADDSGLPNDRFFAVRPEGSVSTLKIQRTERGDSAVYLCASQGTGGTEAFFGQGTRLTVV.

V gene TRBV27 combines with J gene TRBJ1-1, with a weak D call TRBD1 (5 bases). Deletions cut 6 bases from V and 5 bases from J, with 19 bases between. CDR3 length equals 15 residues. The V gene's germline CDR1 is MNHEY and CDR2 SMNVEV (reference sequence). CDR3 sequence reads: CASRLLLRGETEAFF. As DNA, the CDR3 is TGTGCCAGCAGATTGTTGCTTCGGGGGGAAACTGAAGCTTTCTTT.

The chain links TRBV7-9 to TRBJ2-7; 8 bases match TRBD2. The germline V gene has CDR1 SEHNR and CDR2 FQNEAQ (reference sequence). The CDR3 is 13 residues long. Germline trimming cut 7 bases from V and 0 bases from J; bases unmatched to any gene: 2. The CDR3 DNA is TGTGCCAGCACCGGGGGGGACTCCTACGAGCAGTACTTC. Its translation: CASTGGDSYEQYF.

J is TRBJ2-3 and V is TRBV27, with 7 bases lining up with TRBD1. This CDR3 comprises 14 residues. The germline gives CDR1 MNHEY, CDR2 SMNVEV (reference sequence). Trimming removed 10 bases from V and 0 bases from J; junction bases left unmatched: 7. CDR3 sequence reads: CATGDSSSTDTQYF. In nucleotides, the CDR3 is TGTGCCACTGGGGACAGCTCTAGCACAGATACGCAGTATTTT.

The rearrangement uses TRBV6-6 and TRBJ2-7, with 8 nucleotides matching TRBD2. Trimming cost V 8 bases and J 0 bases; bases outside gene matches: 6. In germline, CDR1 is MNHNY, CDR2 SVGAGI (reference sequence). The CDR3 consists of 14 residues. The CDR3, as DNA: TGTGCCAGCGGGTTAGCGGGGCGCTCCTACGAGCAGTACTTC. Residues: CASGLAGRSYEQYF.

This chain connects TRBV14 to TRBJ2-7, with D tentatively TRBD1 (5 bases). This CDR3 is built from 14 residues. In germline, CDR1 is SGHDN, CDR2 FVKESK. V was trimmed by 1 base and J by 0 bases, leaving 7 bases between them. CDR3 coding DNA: TGTGCCAGCAGCCAAGTCAGGGTCTCCTACGAGCAGTACTTC. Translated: CASSQVRVSYEQYF.

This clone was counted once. DNA of the CDR3: TGTGCCAGCTCACCACCTTTTACAGGGAACACTGAAGCTTTCTTT. It specifies CASSPPFTGNTEAFF. The chain is built from TRBV18 and TRBJ1-1, with TRBD1 as a possible D gene (5 bases). The CDR3 spans 15 residues. With 0 bases removed from V and 1 base from J, the gap between germline ends came to 9 bases. Germline lookup yields CDR1 KGHSH and CDR2 LQKENI. The whole variable domain, remainder taken from reference TRBV18 and TRBJ1-1, is NAGVMQNPRHLVRRRGQEARLRCSPMKGHSHVYWYRQLPEEGLKFMVYLQKENIIDESGMPKERFSAEFPKEGPSILRIQQVVRGDSAAYFCASSPPFTGNTEAFFGQGTRLTVV.

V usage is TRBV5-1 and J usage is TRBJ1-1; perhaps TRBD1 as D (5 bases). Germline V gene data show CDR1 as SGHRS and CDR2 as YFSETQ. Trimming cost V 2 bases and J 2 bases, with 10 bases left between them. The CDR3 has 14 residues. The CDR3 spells CASSFRQGNTEAFF. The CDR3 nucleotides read TGCGCCAGCAGCTTTAGGCAGGGTAACACTGAAGCTTTCTTT.

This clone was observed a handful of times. CDR3 bases: TGCGCCAGCAGCCCAAAGATCGGGTATGGCTACACCTTC. As protein: CASSPKIGYGYTF. V is TRBV5-1 and J is TRBJ1-2; D call uncertain. V lost 4 bases, J lost 5 bases, and 12 bases lay in between. CDR3 length equals 13 residues. Looked up from germline, CDR1 is SGHRS and CDR2 is YFSETQ.

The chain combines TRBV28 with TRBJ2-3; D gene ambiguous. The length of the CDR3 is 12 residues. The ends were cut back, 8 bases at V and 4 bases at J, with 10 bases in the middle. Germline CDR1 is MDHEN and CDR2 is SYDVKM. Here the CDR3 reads CASLAQADTQYF. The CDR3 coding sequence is TGTGCCAGCCTTGCCCAGGCAGATACGCAGTATTTT.

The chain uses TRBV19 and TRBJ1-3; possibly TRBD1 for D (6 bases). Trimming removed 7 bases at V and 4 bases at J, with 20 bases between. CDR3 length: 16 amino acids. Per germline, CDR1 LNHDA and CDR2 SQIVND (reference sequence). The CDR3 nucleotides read TGTGCCAGTAACAACCCCGGGACACACGCGGGAAACACCATATATTTT. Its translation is CASNNPGTHAGNTIYF. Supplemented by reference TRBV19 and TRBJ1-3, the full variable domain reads DGGITQSPKYLFRKEGQNVTLSCEQNLNHDAMYWYRQDPGQGLRLIYYSQIVNDFQKGDIAEGYSVSREKKESFPLTVTSAQKNPTAFYLCASNNPGTHAGNTIYFGEGSWLTVV.

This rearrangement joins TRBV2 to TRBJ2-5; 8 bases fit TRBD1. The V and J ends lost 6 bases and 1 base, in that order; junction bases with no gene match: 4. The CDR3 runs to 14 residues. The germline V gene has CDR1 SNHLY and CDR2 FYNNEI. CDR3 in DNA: TGTGCCAGCAGAGCGACAGGGGCCCAAGAGACCCAGTACTTC. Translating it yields CASRATGAQETQYF.

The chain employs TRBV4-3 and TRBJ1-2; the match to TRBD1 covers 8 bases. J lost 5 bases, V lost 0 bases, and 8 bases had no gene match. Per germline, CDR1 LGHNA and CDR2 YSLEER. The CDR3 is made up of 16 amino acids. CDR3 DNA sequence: TGCGCCAGCAGCCAAGATGGCCAGGGGGCGGGTTATGGCTACACCTTC. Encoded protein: CASSQDGQGAGYGYTF.

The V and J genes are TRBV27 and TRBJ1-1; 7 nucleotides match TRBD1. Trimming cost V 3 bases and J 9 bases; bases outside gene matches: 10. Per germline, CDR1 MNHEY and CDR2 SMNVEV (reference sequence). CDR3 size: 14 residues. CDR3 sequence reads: CASSFLGGGWKAFF. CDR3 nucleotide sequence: TGTGCCAGCAGTTTCTTAGGAGGGGGCTGGAAAGCTTTCTTT.

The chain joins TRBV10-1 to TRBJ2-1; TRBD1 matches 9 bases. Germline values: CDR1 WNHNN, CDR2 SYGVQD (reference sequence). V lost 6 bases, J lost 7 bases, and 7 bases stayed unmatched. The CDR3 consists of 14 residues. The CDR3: CASSRDRVVNEQFF. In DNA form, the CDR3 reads TGCGCCAGCAGCCGGGACAGGGTCGTAAATGAGCAGTTCTTC.